This T cell receptor (beta chain) was observed in a study of blood T cell repertoires in COVID-19. Study context: The United States, Italy and Spain supplied acute and convalescent COVID-19 samples.

Participants, about 18 to 89 years old, spanned fewer than 25 US areas. The recovered donors of Cohort 3 showed two negative PCRs, clearance, or symptom resolution. Profiled with immunoSEQ multiplex PCR; TCRdb holds only in-frame clones, not every one. Found here are 200,000 to 250,000 clones, approximately 90% of them singletons; the top ten hold roughly 2.7%. The source of this sequence is a woman aged 25 to 45 who had recovered from COVID-19. The sequencing sample was made of PBMCs or T cells enriched from blood (not recorded which).

The CDR3 sequence is CASSQGARNEQYF. CDR3 DNA sequence: TGTGCCAGTAGCCAGGGGGCGCGGAACGAGCAGTACTTC. The rearrangement links TRBV19 to TRBJ2-7; TRBD1 agrees at 8 bases. CDR3 length equals 13 residues. CDR1 is LNHDA and CDR2 is SQIVND in the germline V gene (reference sequence). The ends lost 6 bases at V and 5 bases at J; junction bases unmatched: 6.